This T cell receptor beta chain was identified in a study of monozygotic twins with inflammatory bowel disease. The germline gives CDR1 KGHSH, CDR2 LQKENI. The CDR3 loop spans 16 amino acids. TCRdb reworked the 5' RACE reads into one entry per CDR3 protein, no DNA. Its table records roughly 170,000 distinct CDR3 sequences. This sequence joins TRBV18 and TRBJ2-3; checking the TCRdb D call of TRBD1 is not possible without DNA. The source of this sequence is a human donor with ulcerative colitis or Crohn's disease, or a healthy co-twin of an affected twin (not recorded which). The sequencing sample was made of blood. The CDR3: CASSPSPGGVGDTQYF.